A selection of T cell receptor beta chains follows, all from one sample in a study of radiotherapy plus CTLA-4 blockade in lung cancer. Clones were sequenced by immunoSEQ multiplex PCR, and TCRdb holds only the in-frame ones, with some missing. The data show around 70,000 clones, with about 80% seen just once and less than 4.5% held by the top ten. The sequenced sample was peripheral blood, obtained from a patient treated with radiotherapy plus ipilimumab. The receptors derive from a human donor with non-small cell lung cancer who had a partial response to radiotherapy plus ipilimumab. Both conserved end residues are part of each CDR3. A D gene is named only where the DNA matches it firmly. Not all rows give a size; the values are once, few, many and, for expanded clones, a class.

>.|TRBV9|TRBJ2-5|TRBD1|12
CASSRTGETQYF
TGTGCCAGCAGTAGGACAGGGGAGACCCAGTACTTC
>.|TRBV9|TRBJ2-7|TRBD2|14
CASSPRTSGYEQYF
TGTGCCAGCAGCCCTCGGACTAGCGGCTACGAGCAGTACTTC
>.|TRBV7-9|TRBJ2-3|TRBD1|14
CASSLGGGADTQYF
TGTGCCAGCAGCTTAGGAGGGGGCGCAGATACGCAGTATTTT
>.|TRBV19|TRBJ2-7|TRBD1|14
CASSTTGGPYEQYF
TGTGCCAGTAGTACGACAGGGGGGCCCTACGAGCAGTACTTC
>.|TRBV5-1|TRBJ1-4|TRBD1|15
CASSPPTGSNEKLFF
TGCGCCAGCAGCCCTCCGACAGGGTCTAATGAAAAACTGTTTTTT
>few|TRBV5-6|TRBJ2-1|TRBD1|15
CASSLIVTGKNEQFF
TGTGCCAGCAGCTTGATCGTGACAGGGAAAAATGAGCAGTTCTTC
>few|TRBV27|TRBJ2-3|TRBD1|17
CASSSTGTGVRTDTQYF
TGTGCCAGCAGTAGCACCGGGACAGGAGTTCGCACAGATACGCAGTATTTT
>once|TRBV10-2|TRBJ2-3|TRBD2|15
CASSDAGVITDTQYF
TGCGCCAGCAGTGACGCGGGAGTGATCACAGATACGCAGTATTTT
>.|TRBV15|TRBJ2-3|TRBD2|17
CATSRDRGGASTDTQYF
TGTGCCACCAGCAGAGATCGGGGGGGAGCGAGCACAGATACGCAGTATTTT
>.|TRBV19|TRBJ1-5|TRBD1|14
CATTPQGGTKPQHF
TGTGCCACAACACCCCAGGGGGGTACGAAGCCCCAGCATTTT
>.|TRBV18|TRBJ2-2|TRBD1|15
CASSERQGIAGELFF
TGTGCCAGCTCAGAAAGACAGGGAATCGCCGGGGAGCTGTTTTTT
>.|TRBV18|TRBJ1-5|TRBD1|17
CASSPGARGRGNQPQHF
TGTGCCAGCTCACCCGGAGCCAGGGGGCGCGGCAATCAGCCCCAGCATTTT
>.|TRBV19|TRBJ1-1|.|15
CASSPRGGDGTEAFF
TGTGCCAGTAGTCCCCGAGGGGGGGACGGCACTGAAGCTTTCTTT
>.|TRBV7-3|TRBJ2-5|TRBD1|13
CASSLGQGETQYF
TGTGCCAGCAGCTTAGGACAGGGGGAGACCCAGTACTTC
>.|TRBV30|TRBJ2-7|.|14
CAWSPQQGGHEQYF
TGTGCCTGGAGTCCTCAACAGGGGGGGCACGAGCAGTACTTC
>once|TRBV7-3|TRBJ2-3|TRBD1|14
CASSQTGGTDTQYF
TGTGCCAGCAGCCAGACAGGGGGCACAGATACGCAGTATTTT
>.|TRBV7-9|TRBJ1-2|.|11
CASSLDVRIAF
TGTGCCAGCAGCTTAGACGTCAGGATTGCCTTC
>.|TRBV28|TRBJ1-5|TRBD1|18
CASSLGGWGQGANQPQHF
TGTGCCAGCAGTCTGGGCGGATGGGGACAGGGAGCAAATCAGCCCCAGCATTTT
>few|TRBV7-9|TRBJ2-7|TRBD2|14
CASRPGLAVYEQYF
TGTGCCAGCAGGCCGGGACTAGCGGTCTACGAGCAGTACTTC
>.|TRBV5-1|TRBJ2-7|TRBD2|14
CASSLDSGVYEQYF
TGCGCCAGCAGCTTGGATAGCGGGGTCTACGAGCAGTACTTC
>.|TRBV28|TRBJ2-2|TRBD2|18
CASSFGLAGTRGTGELFF
TGTGCCAGCAGTTTTGGGCTAGCGGGGACGAGGGGTACCGGGGAGCTGTTTTTT
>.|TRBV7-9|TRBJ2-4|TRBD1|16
CASSTLRGQTKNIQYF
TGTGCCAGCAGCACGCTCAGGGGGCAGACCAAAAACATTCAGTACTTC
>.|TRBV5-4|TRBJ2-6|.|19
CASSLGGRSDSSGANVLTF
TGTGCCAGCAGCTTGGGGGGCAGGAGTGATTCCTCTGGGGCCAACGTCCTGACTTTC
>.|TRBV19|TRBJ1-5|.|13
CASSIDREQPQHF
TGTGCCAGTAGTATAGATCGCGAACAGCCCCAGCATTTT
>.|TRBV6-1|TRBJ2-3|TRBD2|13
CASTSGRGAAQYF
TGTGCCAGCACTAGCGGGAGGGGGGCAGCGCAGTATTTT
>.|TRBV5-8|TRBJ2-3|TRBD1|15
CASTRTGGSTDTQYF
TGTGCCAGCACCCGGACAGGGGGTAGCACAGATACGCAGTATTTT
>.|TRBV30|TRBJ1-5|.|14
CAWSVRGGNQPQHF
TGTGCCTGGAGTGTAAGGGGCGGCAATCAGCCCCAGCATTTT
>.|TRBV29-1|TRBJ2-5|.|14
CSVSPTEPRETQYF
TGCAGCGTTTCTCCTACTGAGCCCAGGGAGACCCAGTACTTC
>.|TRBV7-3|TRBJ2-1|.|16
CASSPLLGVLYGEQFF
TGTGCCAGCAGCCCCTTGCTAGGGGTCCTGTATGGTGAGCAGTTCTTC
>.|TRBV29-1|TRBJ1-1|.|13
CSVAGGGYTEAFF
TGCAGCGTAGCCGGGGGGGGGTACACTGAAGCTTTCTTT
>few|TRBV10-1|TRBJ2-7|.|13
CASSDRGTGEQYF
TGCGCCAGCAGTGACAGGGGTACAGGAGAGCAGTACTTC
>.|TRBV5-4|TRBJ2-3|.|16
CASSPPGGASTDTQYF
TGTGCCAGCAGCCCCCCCGGCGGCGCCAGCACAGATACGCAGTATTTT
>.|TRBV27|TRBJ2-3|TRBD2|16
CASSVLRDSGGDTQYF
TGTGCCAGCAGCGTATTACGGGATAGCGGGGGAGATACGCAGTATTTT
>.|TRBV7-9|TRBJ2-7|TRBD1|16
CASSPGRDRVIYEQYF
TGTGCCAGCAGCCCCGGGCGGGACAGGGTAATCTACGAGCAGTACTTC
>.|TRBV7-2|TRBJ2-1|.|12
CASSRDSLEQFF
TGTGCCAGCAGTAGGGACTCCCTTGAGCAGTTCTTC
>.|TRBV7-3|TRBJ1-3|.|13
CASSLSGGNTIYF
TGTGCCAGCAGCTTATCCGGTGGAAACACCATATATTTT
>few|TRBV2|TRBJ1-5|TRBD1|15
CASSEEGGSNQPQHF
TGTGCCAGCAGTGAGGAAGGGGGCAGCAATCAGCCCCAGCATTTT
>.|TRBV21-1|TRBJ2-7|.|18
CASSKAGTSGVRPYEQYF
TGTGCCAGCAGCAAAGCTGGGACTAGCGGGGTACGCCCCTACGAGCAGTACTTC
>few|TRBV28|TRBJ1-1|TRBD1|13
CASSLTGLNEAFF
TGTGCCAGCAGCTTGACAGGGTTGAATGAAGCTTTCTTT
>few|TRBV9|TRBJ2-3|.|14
CASSVRGSEDTQYF
TGTGCCAGCAGCGTACGGGGGTCAGAAGATACGCAGTATTTT
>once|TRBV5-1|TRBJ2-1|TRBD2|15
CASSLASGSYNEQFF
TGCGCCAGCAGCTTGGCTAGCGGGAGCTACAATGAGCAGTTCTTC
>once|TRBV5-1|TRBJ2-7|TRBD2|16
CASSLVGSGRANEQYF
TGCGCCAGCAGCTTGGTCGGTAGCGGGAGGGCCAACGAGCAGTACTTC
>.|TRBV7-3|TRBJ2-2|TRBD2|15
CASSPTGTSGSELFF
TGTGCCAGCAGCCCCACGGGGACTAGCGGCAGTGAGCTGTTTTTT
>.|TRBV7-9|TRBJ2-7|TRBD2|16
CASSSSGGRAVNEQYF
TGTGCCAGCAGTTCAAGCGGCGGGAGGGCCGTCAACGAGCAGTACTTC
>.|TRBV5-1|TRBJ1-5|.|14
CASSSSGGSQPQHF
TGCGCCAGCAGCTCGTCGGGGGGATCGCAGCCCCAGCATTTT
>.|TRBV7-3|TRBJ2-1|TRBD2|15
CASSPGLAGLREQFF
TGTGCCAGCAGCCCGGGACTAGCGGGACTTCGGGAGCAGTTCTTC
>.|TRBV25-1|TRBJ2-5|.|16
CASSVQGRGPGETQYF
TGTGCCAGCAGTGTCCAAGGGCGGGGGCCCGGAGAGACCCAGTACTTC
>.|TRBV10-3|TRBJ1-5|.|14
CAISGEGDYQPQHF
TGTGCCATCAGTGGAGAAGGGGACTATCAGCCCCAGCATTTT
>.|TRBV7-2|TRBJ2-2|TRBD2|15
CASSFGGRATGELFF
TGTGCCAGCAGCTTTGGCGGGAGGGCCACCGGGGAGCTGTTTTTT
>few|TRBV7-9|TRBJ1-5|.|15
CASSLSAGGNQPQHF
TGTGCCAGCAGCTTGAGTGCGGGGGGCAATCAGCCCCAGCATTTT
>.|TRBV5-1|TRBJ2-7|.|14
CASSRSAGSDEQYF
TGCGCCAGCAGCCGAAGTGCCGGGAGCGACGAGCAGTACTTC
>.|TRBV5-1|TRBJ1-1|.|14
CASSSGWGNTEAFF
TGCGCCAGCAGCTCGGGATGGGGGAACACTGAAGCTTTCTTT
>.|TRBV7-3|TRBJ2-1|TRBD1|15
CASSLGQGGHNEQFF
TGTGCCAGCAGCCTCGGACAGGGTGGGCACAATGAGCAGTTCTTC
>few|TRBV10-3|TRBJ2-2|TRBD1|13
CAMGQGDTGELFF
TGTGCCATGGGACAGGGGGACACCGGGGAGCTGTTTTTT
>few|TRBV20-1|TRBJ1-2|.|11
CSPTGAYGYTF
TGCAGTCCCACGGGAGCCTATGGCTACACCTTC
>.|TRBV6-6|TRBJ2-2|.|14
CASRTQGYTGELFF
TGTGCCAGCAGGACGCAGGGGTACACCGGGGAGCTGTTTTTT
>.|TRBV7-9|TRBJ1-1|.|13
CASSQGQNTEAFF
TGTGCCAGCAGCCAGGGACAGAACACTGAAGCTTTCTTT
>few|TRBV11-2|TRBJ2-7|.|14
CASSLAGGEDEQYF
TGTGCCAGCAGCTTAGCGGGGGGCGAGGACGAGCAGTACTTC
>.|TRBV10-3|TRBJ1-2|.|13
CAISVGQNYGYTF
TGTGCCATCAGTGTGGGGCAGAACTATGGCTACACCTTC
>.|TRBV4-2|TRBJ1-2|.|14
CASSQDFGERGYTF
TGTGCCAGCAGCCAAGATTTCGGGGAGCGGGGCTACACCTTC